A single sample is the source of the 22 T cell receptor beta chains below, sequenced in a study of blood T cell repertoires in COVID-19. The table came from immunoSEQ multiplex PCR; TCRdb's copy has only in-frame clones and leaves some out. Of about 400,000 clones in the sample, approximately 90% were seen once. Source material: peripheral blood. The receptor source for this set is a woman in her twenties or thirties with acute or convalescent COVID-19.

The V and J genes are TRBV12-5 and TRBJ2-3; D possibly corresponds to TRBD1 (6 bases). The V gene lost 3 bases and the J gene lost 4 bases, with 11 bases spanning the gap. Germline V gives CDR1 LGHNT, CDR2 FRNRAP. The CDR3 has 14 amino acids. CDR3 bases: TGTGCTAGTGGTTTAGCAGGGGCGTCAGATACGCAGTATTTT. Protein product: CASGLAGASDTQYF.

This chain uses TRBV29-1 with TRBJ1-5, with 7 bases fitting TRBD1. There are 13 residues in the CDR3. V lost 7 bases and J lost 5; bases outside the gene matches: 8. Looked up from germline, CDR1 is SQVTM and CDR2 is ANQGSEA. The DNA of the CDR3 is TGCAGCGCGGGGGACAGTTTACATCAGCCCCAGCATTTT. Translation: CSAGDSLHQPQHF.

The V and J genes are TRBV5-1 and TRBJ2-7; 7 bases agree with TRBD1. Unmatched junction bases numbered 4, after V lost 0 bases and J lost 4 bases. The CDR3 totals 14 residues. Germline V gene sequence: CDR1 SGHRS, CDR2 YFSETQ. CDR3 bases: TGCGCCAGCAGCTTGGATGCAGGGGGATACGAGCAGTACTTC. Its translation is CASSLDAGGYEQYF.

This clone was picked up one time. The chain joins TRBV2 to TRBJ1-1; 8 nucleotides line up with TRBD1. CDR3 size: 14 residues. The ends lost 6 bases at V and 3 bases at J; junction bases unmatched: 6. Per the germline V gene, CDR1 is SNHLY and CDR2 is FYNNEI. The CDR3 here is CASSVTGGDTEAFF. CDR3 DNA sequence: TGTGCCAGCAGCGTTACAGGGGGGGACACTGAAGCTTTCTTT.

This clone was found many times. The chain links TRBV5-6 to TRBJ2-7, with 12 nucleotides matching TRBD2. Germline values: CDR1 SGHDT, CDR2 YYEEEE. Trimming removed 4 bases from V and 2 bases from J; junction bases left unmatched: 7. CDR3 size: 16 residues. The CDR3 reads CASSERGLAGPYEQYF. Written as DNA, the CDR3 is TGTGCCAGCAGCGAGCGAGGACTAGCGGGGCCCTACGAGCAGTACTTC. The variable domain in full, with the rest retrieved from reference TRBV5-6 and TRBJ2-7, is DAGVTQSPTHLIKTRGQQVTLRCSPKSGHDTVSWYQQALGQGPQFIFQYYEEEERQRGNFPDRFSGHQFPNYSSELNVNALLLGDSALYLCASSERGLAGPYEQYFGPGTRLTVT.

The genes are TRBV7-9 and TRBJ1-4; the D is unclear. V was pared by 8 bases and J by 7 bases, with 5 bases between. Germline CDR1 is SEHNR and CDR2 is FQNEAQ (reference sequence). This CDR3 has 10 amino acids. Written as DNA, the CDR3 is TGTGCCAGCTCAGGTGAAAAACTGTTTTTT. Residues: CASSGEKLFF.

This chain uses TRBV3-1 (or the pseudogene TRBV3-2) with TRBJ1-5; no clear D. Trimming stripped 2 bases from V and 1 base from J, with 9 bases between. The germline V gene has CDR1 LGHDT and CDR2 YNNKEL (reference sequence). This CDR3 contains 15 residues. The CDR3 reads CASSQTTGSNQPQHF. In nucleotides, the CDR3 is TGTGCCAGCAGCCAAACGACGGGAAGCAATCAGCCCCAGCATTTT.

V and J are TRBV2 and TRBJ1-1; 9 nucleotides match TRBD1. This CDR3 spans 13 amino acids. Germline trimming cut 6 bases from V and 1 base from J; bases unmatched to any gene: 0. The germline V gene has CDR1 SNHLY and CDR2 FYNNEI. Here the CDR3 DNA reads TGTGCCAGCAGGACAGGGGGGAACACTGAAGCTTTCTTT. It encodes CASRTGGNTEAFF.

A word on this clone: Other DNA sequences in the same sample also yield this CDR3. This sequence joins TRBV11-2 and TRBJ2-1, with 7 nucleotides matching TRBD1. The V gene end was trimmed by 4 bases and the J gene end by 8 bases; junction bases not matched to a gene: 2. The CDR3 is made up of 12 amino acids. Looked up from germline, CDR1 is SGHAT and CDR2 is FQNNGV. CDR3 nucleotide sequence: TGTGCCAGCAGCTCACAGGGGTATGAGCAGTTCTTC. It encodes CASSSQGYEQFF.

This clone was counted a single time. DNA of the CDR3: TGTGCCAGCAGTTTAGTCCAGGTCGACCAGCCCCAGCATTTT. Residues: CASSLVQVDQPQHF. The genes are TRBV28 and TRBJ1-5, with D hard to call. This CDR3 spans 14 amino acids. From germline, CDR1 is MDHEN and CDR2 SYDVKM. V was shortened by 2 bases and J by 7 bases, with 12 bases between the two germline ends.

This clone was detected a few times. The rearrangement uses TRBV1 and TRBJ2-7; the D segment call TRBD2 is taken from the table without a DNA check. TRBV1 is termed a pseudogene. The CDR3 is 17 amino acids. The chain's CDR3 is CTSSLSPVRGVAYEQYF. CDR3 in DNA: TGCACCAGCAGCCTGTCCCCCGTGCGGGGGGTCGCCTACGAGCAGTACTTC.

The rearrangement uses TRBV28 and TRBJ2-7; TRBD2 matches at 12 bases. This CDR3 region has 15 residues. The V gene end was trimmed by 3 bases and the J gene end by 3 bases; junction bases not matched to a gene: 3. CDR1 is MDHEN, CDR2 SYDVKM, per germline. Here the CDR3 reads CASSFPGLAGYEQYF. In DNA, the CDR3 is TGTGCCAGCAGTTTCCCGGGACTAGCGGGCTACGAGCAGTACTTC.

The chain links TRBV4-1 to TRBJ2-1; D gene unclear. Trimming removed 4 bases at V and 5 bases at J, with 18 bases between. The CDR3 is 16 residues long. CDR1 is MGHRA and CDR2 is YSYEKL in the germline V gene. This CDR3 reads CASSRSFAERNNEQFF. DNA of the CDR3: TGCGCCAGCAGCCGCTCGTTCGCGGAACGGAACAATGAGCAGTTCTTC.

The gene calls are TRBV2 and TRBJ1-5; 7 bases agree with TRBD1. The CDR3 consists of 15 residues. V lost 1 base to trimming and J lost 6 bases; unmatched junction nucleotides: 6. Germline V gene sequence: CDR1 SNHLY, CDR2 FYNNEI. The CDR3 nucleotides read TGTGCCAGCAGTGAAGAGGCAGGGGGGCCTCAGCCCCAGCATTTT. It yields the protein CASSEEAGGPQPQHF.

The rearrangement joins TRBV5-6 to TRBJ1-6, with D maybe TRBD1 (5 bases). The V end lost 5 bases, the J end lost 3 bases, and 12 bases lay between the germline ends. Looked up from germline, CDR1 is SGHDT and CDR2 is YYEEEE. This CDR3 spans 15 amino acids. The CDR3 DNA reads TGTGCCAGCAGAAGACAGCCCGACTATAATTCACCCCTCCACTTT. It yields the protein CASRRQPDYNSPLHF. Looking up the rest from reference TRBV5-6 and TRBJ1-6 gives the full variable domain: DAGVTQSPTHLIKTRGQQVTLRCSPKSGHDTVSWYQQALGQGPQFIFQYYEEEERQRGNFPDRFSGHQFPNYSSELNVNALLLGDSALYLCASRRQPDYNSPLHFGNGTRLTVT.

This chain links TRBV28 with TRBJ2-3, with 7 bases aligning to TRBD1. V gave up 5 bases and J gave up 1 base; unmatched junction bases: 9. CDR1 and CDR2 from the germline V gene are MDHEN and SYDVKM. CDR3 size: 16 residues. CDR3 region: CASSPRRGHRTDTQYF. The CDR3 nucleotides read TGTGCCAGCAGTCCGCGTAGGGGGCATCGCACAGATACGCAGTATTTT.

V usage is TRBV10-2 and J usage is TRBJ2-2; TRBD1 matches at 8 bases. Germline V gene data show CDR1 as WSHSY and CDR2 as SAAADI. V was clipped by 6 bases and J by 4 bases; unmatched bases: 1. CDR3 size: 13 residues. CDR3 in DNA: TGCGCCAGCAGACAGGGGGGCACCGGGGAGCTGTTTTTT. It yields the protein CASRQGGTGELFF.

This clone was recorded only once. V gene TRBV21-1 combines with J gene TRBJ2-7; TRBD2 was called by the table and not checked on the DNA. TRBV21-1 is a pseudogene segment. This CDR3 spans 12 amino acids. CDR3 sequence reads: CASSKRSGEQYF. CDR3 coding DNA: TGTGCCAGCAGCAAACGGAGTGGGGAGCAGTACTTC.

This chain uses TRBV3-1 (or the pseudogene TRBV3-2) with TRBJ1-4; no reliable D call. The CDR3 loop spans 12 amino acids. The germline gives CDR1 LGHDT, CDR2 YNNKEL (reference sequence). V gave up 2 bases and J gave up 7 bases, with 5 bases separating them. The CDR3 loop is CASSQRGEKLFF. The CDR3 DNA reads TGTGCCAGCAGCCAACGGGGTGAAAAACTGTTTTTT.

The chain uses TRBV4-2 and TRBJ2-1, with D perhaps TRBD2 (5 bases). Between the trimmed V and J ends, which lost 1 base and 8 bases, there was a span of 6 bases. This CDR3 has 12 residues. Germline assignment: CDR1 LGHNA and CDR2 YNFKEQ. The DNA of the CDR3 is TGTGCCAGCAGCCAAGGGCGGGATGAGCAGTTCTTC. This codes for CASSQGRDEQFF.

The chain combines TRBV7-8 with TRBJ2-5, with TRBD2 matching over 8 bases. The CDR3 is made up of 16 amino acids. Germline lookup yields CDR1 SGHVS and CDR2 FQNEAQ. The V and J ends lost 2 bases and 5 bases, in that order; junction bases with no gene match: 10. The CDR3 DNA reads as TGTGCCAGCAGCTTATCCCCCCGGGGGGGCGCGGAGACCCAGTACTTC. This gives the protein CASSLSPRGGAETQYF.

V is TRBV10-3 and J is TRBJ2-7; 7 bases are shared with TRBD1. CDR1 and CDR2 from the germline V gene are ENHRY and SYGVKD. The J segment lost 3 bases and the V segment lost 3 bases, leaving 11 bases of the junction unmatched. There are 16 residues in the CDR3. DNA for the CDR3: TGTGCCATCAGTGATCATACAGGGACAGTGATCTACGAGCAGTACTTC. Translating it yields CAISDHTGTVIYEQYF.